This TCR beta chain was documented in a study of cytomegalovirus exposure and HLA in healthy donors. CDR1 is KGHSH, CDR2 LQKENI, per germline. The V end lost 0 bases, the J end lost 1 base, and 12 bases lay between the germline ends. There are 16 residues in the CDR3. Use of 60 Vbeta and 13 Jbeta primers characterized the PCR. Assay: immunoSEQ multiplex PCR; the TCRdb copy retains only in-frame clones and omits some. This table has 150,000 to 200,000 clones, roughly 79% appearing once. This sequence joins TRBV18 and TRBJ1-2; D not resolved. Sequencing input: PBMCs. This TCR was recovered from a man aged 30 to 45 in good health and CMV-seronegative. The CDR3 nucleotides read TGTGCCAGCTCACCACCGGCAAACACGCTTAACTATGGCTACACCTTC. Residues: CASSPPANTLNYGYTF.